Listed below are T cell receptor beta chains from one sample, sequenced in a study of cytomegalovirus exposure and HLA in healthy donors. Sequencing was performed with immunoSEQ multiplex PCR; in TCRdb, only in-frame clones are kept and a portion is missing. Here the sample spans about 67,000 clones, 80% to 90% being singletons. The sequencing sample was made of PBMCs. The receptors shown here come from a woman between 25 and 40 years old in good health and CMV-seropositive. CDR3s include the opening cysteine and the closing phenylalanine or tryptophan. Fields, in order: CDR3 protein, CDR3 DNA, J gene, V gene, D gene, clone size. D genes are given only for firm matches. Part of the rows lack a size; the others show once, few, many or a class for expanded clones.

CDR3 protein: CSVSLGYTF; CDR3 DNA: TGCAGCGTTTCTCTTGGCTACACCTTC; J gene: TRBJ1-2; V gene: TRBV29-1; D gene: NA; clone size: NA
CDR3 protein: CASSQGGSGRADTQYF; CDR3 DNA: TGTGCCAGCAGCCAAGGGGGAAGCGGGAGAGCAGATACGCAGTATTTT; J gene: TRBJ2-3; V gene: TRBV4-2; D gene: TRBD2; clone size: NA
CDR3 protein: CASSSGAGYEQYF; CDR3 DNA: TGTGCCAGCAGTTCAGGGGCGGGTTACGAGCAGTACTTC; J gene: TRBJ2-7; V gene: TRBV27; D gene: NA; clone size: NA
CDR3 protein: CASSESRVSNQPQHF; CDR3 DNA: TGTGCCAGCAGTGAAAGTCGGGTAAGCAATCAGCCCCAGCATTTT; J gene: TRBJ1-5; V gene: TRBV6-1; D gene: NA; clone size: NA
CDR3 protein: CASSDPGTSGYNEQFF; CDR3 DNA: TGTGCCAGTAGTGACCCCGGGACTAGCGGGTACAATGAGCAGTTCTTC; J gene: TRBJ2-1; V gene: TRBV19; D gene: TRBD2; clone size: NA
CDR3 protein: CASSENPGLYEQYF; CDR3 DNA: TGTGCCAGCAGTGAAAACCCAGGTCTGTACGAGCAGTACTTC; J gene: TRBJ2-7; V gene: TRBV2; D gene: NA; clone size: NA
CDR3 protein: CASSSTGLGTGELFF; CDR3 DNA: TGTGCCAGCAGCTCGACAGGGTTGGGCACCGGGGAGCTGTTTTTT; J gene: TRBJ2-2; V gene: TRBV7-8; D gene: TRBD1; clone size: NA
CDR3 protein: CASSTGLSPNYGYTF; CDR3 DNA: TGTGCCAGCAGCACCGGACTGTCCCCTAACTATGGCTACACCTTC; J gene: TRBJ1-2; V gene: TRBV7-6; D gene: NA; clone size: NA
CDR3 protein: CASSLVATGLYNEQFF; CDR3 DNA: TGTGCCAGCAGCTTGGTCGCGACAGGGCTGTACAATGAGCAGTTCTTC; J gene: TRBJ2-1; V gene: TRBV5-5; D gene: TRBD1; clone size: NA
CDR3 protein: CASSGTSGRSPRANNEQFF; CDR3 DNA: TGTGCCAGCAGCGGCACTAGCGGGAGGTCACCTAGGGCGAACAATGAGCAGTTCTTC; J gene: TRBJ2-1; V gene: TRBV9; D gene: TRBD2; clone size: once
CDR3 protein: CASSLQGAGNNSPLHF; CDR3 DNA: TGCGCCAGCAGCTTGCAGGGGGCTGGGAATAATTCACCCCTCCACTTT; J gene: TRBJ1-6; V gene: TRBV5-1; D gene: TRBD1; clone size: NA
CDR3 protein: CASSPPGGELFF; CDR3 DNA: TGTGCCAGCAGTCCCCCCGGCGGGGAGCTGTTTTTT; J gene: TRBJ2-2; V gene: TRBV2; D gene: NA; clone size: NA
CDR3 protein: CASSLDPRGGLPEQFF; CDR3 DNA: TGTGCCAGCAGCTTAGATCCAAGGGGAGGGCTTCCCGAGCAGTTCTTC; J gene: TRBJ2-1; V gene: TRBV11-2; D gene: TRBD2; clone size: NA
CDR3 protein: CASSETSGGNIQYF; CDR3 DNA: TGTGCCAGCAGCGAGACTAGCGGTGGGAACATTCAGTACTTC; J gene: TRBJ2-4; V gene: TRBV9; D gene: TRBD2; clone size: NA
CDR3 protein: CASSLDGLALYGELFF; CDR3 DNA: TGTGCCAGCAGCTTAGATGGACTAGCGCTATACGGGGAGCTGTTTTTT; J gene: TRBJ2-2; V gene: TRBV7-9; D gene: TRBD2; clone size: NA
CDR3 protein: CASSISGADTQYF; CDR3 DNA: TGTGCCAGCAGCATATCAGGGGCAGATACGCAGTATTTT; J gene: TRBJ2-3; V gene: TRBV5-4; D gene: NA; clone size: NA
CDR3 protein: CASSQASYGYTF; CDR3 DNA: TGTGCCAGCAGCCAAGCCAGCTATGGCTACACCTTC; J gene: TRBJ1-2; V gene: TRBV14; D gene: NA; clone size: few
CDR3 protein: CASSFRGIQPQHF; CDR3 DNA: TGTGCCAGCAGCTTTCGGGGGATTCAGCCCCAGCATTTT; J gene: TRBJ1-5; V gene: TRBV7-2; D gene: NA; clone size: NA
CDR3 protein: CASTSTNRGDQPQHF; CDR3 DNA: TGTGCCAGTACCTCTACGAACAGGGGGGATCAGCCCCAGCATTTT; J gene: TRBJ1-5; V gene: TRBV19; D gene: TRBD1; clone size: NA
CDR3 protein: CASSSDRVGGYTF; CDR3 DNA: TGTGCCAGCAGTTCGGACAGGGTGGGGGGCTACACCTTC; J gene: TRBJ1-2; V gene: TRBV2; D gene: TRBD1; clone size: NA
CDR3 protein: CATSATASNYGYTF; CDR3 DNA: TGTGCCACCAGCGCTACAGCTTCTAACTATGGCTACACCTTC; J gene: TRBJ1-2; V gene: TRBV9; D gene: NA; clone size: NA
CDR3 protein: CASSVSGSSYEQYF; CDR3 DNA: TGCGCCAGCAGCGTTAGCGGGAGCTCCTACGAGCAGTACTTC; J gene: TRBJ2-7; V gene: TRBV5-1; D gene: TRBD2; clone size: NA
CDR3 protein: CASSSGTENEKLFF; CDR3 DNA: TGCGCCAGCAGCTCCGGGACAGAGAATGAAAAACTGTTTTTT; J gene: TRBJ1-4; V gene: TRBV5-1; D gene: TRBD1; clone size: NA
CDR3 protein: CASGRYPTDTQYF; CDR3 DNA: TGTGCCAGCGGCAGGTACCCCACAGATACGCAGTATTTT; J gene: TRBJ2-3; V gene: TRBV11-2; D gene: NA; clone size: NA
CDR3 protein: CASSSSLGGDGYTF; CDR3 DNA: TGCGCCAGCAGCTCATCGCTAGGGGGAGATGGCTACACCTTC; J gene: TRBJ1-2; V gene: TRBV5-1; D gene: NA; clone size: NA
CDR3 protein: CASSKLQVNTEAFF; CDR3 DNA: TGTGCCAGCAGTAAGTTACAGGTGAACACTGAAGCTTTCTTT; J gene: TRBJ1-1; V gene: TRBV27; D gene: NA; clone size: NA
CDR3 protein: CASSIPAGKNTEAFF; CDR3 DNA: TGTGCCAGTAGTATACCAGCGGGAAAGAACACTGAAGCTTTCTTT; J gene: TRBJ1-1; V gene: TRBV19; D gene: NA; clone size: NA
CDR3 protein: CASREVYTQYF; CDR3 DNA: TGTGCCTCAAGAGAGGTGTATACGCAGTATTTT; J gene: TRBJ2-3; V gene: TRBV6-5; D gene: NA; clone size: NA
CDR3 protein: CASSIAGTSGSSGQYF; CDR3 DNA: TGTGCCAGTAGTATAGCCGGGACTAGCGGGAGTTCGGGCCAGTACTTC; J gene: TRBJ2-5; V gene: TRBV19; D gene: TRBD2; clone size: NA
CDR3 protein: CASREQGDYGYTF; CDR3 DNA: TGTGCCAGCAGGGAACAGGGGGACTATGGCTACACCTTC; J gene: TRBJ1-2; V gene: TRBV6-5; D gene: TRBD1; clone size: NA
CDR3 protein: CASSLPPTVTSGRVETQYF; CDR3 DNA: TGTGCCAGCAGCTTACCCCCAACCGTTACTAGCGGGAGGGTAGAGACCCAGTACTTC; J gene: TRBJ2-5; V gene: TRBV7-8; D gene: TRBD2; clone size: NA
CDR3 protein: CASSLSGREGNEQFF; CDR3 DNA: TGCGCCAGCAGCCTAAGCGGGAGGGAGGGTAATGAGCAGTTCTTC; J gene: TRBJ2-1; V gene: TRBV5-1; D gene: TRBD2; clone size: NA
CDR3 protein: CASSQGQNYGYTF; CDR3 DNA: TGTGCCAGCAGCCAAGGTCAAAACTATGGCTACACCTTC; J gene: TRBJ1-2; V gene: TRBV4-2; D gene: NA; clone size: NA
CDR3 protein: CASRRAGPYPPQYF; CDR3 DNA: TGTGCCAGCAGACGCGCGGGACCTTACCCACCCCAGTACTTC; J gene: TRBJ2-5; V gene: TRBV27; D gene: NA; clone size: NA
CDR3 protein: CASSLLRGRAGNTIYF; CDR3 DNA: TGTGCCAGCAGCTTGTTAAGAGGCAGGGCTGGAAACACCATATATTTT; J gene: TRBJ1-3; V gene: TRBV5-5; D gene: NA; clone size: NA
CDR3 protein: CATSRGAGTGGYEQYF; CDR3 DNA: TGTGCCACCAGCAGGGGCGCCGGGACAGGGGGCTACGAGCAGTACTTC; J gene: TRBJ2-7; V gene: TRBV15; D gene: TRBD1; clone size: NA
CDR3 protein: CASSASQPPSRRSNTEAFF; CDR3 DNA: TGTGCCAGCAGCGCCTCCCAACCCCCGTCCAGGAGGTCGAACACTGAAGCTTTCTTT; J gene: TRBJ1-1; V gene: TRBV11-2; D gene: NA; clone size: NA
CDR3 protein: CTSSQDTSGGSTDTQYF; CDR3 DNA: TGCACCAGCAGCCAAGATACTAGCGGGGGAAGCACAGATACGCAGTATTTT; J gene: TRBJ2-3; V gene: TRBV1; D gene: NA; clone size: NA
CDR3 protein: CASSQEQVNNQPQHF; CDR3 DNA: TGCGCCAGCAGCCAAGAACAGGTTAACAATCAGCCCCAGCATTTT; J gene: TRBJ1-5; V gene: TRBV4-1; D gene: NA; clone size: NA
CDR3 protein: CASSADRGSYGYTF; CDR3 DNA: TGTGCCAGCAGTGCGGATAGGGGCAGCTATGGCTACACCTTC; J gene: TRBJ1-2; V gene: TRBV2; D gene: NA; clone size: NA
CDR3 protein: CASSLDARDLSSYNSPLHF; CDR3 DNA: TGTGCCAGCAGCTTAGACGCGCGGGACCTGAGCTCCTATAATTCACCCCTCCACTTT; J gene: TRBJ1-6; V gene: TRBV7-8; D gene: NA; clone size: NA
CDR3 protein: CASSLYRASGGSEQFF; CDR3 DNA: TGCGCCAGCAGCTTGTATCGGGCTAGCGGGGGCAGTGAGCAGTTCTTC; J gene: TRBJ2-1; V gene: TRBV5-1; D gene: TRBD2; clone size: NA
CDR3 protein: CASTPPGGGETQYF; CDR3 DNA: TGTGCCAGCACCCCCCCCGGGGGGGGAGAGACCCAGTACTTC; J gene: TRBJ2-5; V gene: TRBV6-1; D gene: TRBD2; clone size: NA
CDR3 protein: CASSVTGGVGYTF; CDR3 DNA: TGTGCCAGTAGTGTAACAGGGGGCGTTGGCTACACCTTC; J gene: TRBJ1-2; V gene: TRBV19; D gene: TRBD1; clone size: NA
CDR3 protein: CASSLGTDFYEQYF; CDR3 DNA: TGCGCCAGCAGCCTCGGGACAGATTTTTACGAGCAGTACTTC; J gene: TRBJ2-7; V gene: TRBV4-1; D gene: TRBD1; clone size: NA
CDR3 protein: CASSSGPGGYEQYF; CDR3 DNA: TGTGCCAGCAGTTCCGGACCGGGGGGCTACGAGCAGTACTTC; J gene: TRBJ2-7; V gene: TRBV28; D gene: TRBD2; clone size: NA
CDR3 protein: CASSLRDSYNSPLHF; CDR3 DNA: TGTGCCAGCAGCCTCAGGGATTCCTATAATTCACCCCTCCACTTT; J gene: TRBJ1-6; V gene: TRBV6-5; D gene: NA; clone size: NA
CDR3 protein: CASSLAGRGEQYF; CDR3 DNA: TGTGCCAGCAGCTTAGCTGGCAGGGGCGAGCAGTACTTC; J gene: TRBJ2-7; V gene: TRBV7-6; D gene: NA; clone size: NA
CDR3 protein: CASSNGYPHNEQFF; CDR3 DNA: TGCGCCAGCAGCAACGGGTACCCCCACAATGAGCAGTTCTTC; J gene: TRBJ2-1; V gene: TRBV5-1; D gene: NA; clone size: NA
CDR3 protein: CASSVEGGDEQYF; CDR3 DNA: TGTGCCAGCAGCGTTGAAGGGGGCGACGAGCAGTACTTC; J gene: TRBJ2-7; V gene: TRBV9; D gene: TRBD1; clone size: NA
CDR3 protein: CASRWGGERAEAFF; CDR3 DNA: TGTGCCAGCAGATGGGGAGGGGAGCGCGCTGAAGCTTTCTTT; J gene: TRBJ1-1; V gene: TRBV28; D gene: NA; clone size: NA
CDR3 protein: CASSEQEASAAFF; CDR3 DNA: TGTGCCAGCAGTGAACAGGAGGCGAGCGCAGCTTTCTTT; J gene: TRBJ1-1; V gene: TRBV25-1; D gene: NA; clone size: NA
CDR3 protein: CASSSQGARDYGYSF; CDR3 DNA: TGTGCCAGCAGTTCACAGGGGGCGCGGGACTATGGCTACTCCTTC; J gene: TRBJ1-2; V gene: TRBV6-5; D gene: TRBD1; clone size: NA
CDR3 protein: CASSQHTGDQPQHF; CDR3 DNA: TGCGCCAGCAGCCAACATACCGGGGATCAGCCCCAGCATTTT; J gene: TRBJ1-5; V gene: TRBV4-3; D gene: NA; clone size: NA